This T cell receptor (gamma chain) is drawn from a study of Vδ1+ human thymocytes. Findings and caveats of the study: Thymic TRG and TRD repertoires appeared highly polyclonal, with Gaussian CDR3 length distributions. Despite high sort purity, roughly 19% of thymic T cell receptor delta sequences were Vdelta2.

Sequences come from RNA converted to cDNA by reverse transcription. The CDR3 regions were amplified by multiplex PCR from V-gene primers to a constant-region primer. TCRdb processed the multiplex PCR reads again with the CATT caller. The table shows more than 35,000 gamma-chain clones, with around 20% occurring only once. Turning to this clone: What it recognizes is unknown.

The germline V gene encodes CDR1 EGSNGY and CDR2 YDSYNSKV. The CDR3 has 13 amino acids. The V and J ends lost 0 bases and 8 bases, in that order; junction bases with no gene match: 7. The material sequenced was Vdelta1+ gamma-delta thymocytes from the thymus. The subset is: FACS-sorted CD3+ TCRalphabeta- TCRVdelta1+ TCRVdelta2- thymocytes. The chain recombines TRGV2 with TRGJ1 or TRGJ2. This receptor was identified in a girl in the first two years of life who had congenital heart surgery. In nucleotides, the CDR3 is TGTGCCACCTGGGACGGGCTCCACAATAAGAAACTCTTT. Protein sequence: CATWDGLHNKKLF.